This entry lists 29 T cell receptor beta chains sequenced from one sample in a study of shared clonotypes between healthy human individuals. Profiled with immunoSEQ multiplex PCR; TCRdb holds only in-frame clones, not every one. This table holds around 2.1 million clones, around 95% found once. The sequenced sample was naive CD4+ T cells sorted from blood. Subset noted: CD45RA+ positively selected. Receptors were obtained from a man aged 18 to 29 in good health.

The chain employs TRBV7-8 and TRBJ2-7; 9 bases align to TRBD1. Per germline, CDR1 SGHVS and CDR2 FQNEAQ. The CDR3 extends over 15 amino acids. Trimming cost V 5 bases and J 0 bases; bases outside gene matches: 5. Here the CDR3 reads CASSPRDRDSYEQYF. CDR3 coding DNA: TGTGCCAGCAGCCCCCGGGACAGGGACTCCTACGAGCAGTACTTC. Full variable domain (rest looked up from reference TRBV7-8 and TRBJ2-7): GAGVSQSPRYKVAKRGQDVALRCDPISGHVSLFWYQQALGQGPEFLTYFQNEAQLDKSGLPSDRFFAERPEGSVSTLKIQRTQQEDSAVYLCASSPRDRDSYEQYFGPGTRLTVT.

The gene calls are TRBV30 and TRBJ2-4; either TRBD1 or TRBD2 may fit D (5 bases each). Trimming removed 7 bases at V and 0 bases at J, with 28 bases between. The germline V gene has CDR1 GTSNPN and CDR2 SVGIG (reference sequence). The CDR3 totals 19 residues. CDR3 amino acids: CASSTDRLNIRLAKNIQYF. The CDR3 DNA reads TGTGCCTCTTCAACTGACAGACTAAACATAAGATTAGCCAAAAACATTCAGTACTTC.

V gene TRBV5-4 combines with J gene TRBJ2-7; TRBD1 or TRBD2 may be the D gene (5 bases each). The CDR3 totals 15 residues. From germline, CDR1 is SGHNT and CDR2 YYREEE (reference sequence). V was clipped by 4 bases and J by 3 bases, with 17 bases between them. The chain's CDR3 is CASSEAGTPRYEQYF. CDR3 nucleotides: TGTGCCAGCAGCGAAGCCGGGACGCCACGCTACGAGCAGTACTTC.

CDR3 nucleotides: TGTGCCAGCACCGGGACTAGCAATCCGAGCGAGCAGTACTTC. This sequence encodes CASTGTSNPSEQYF. The rearrangement uses TRBV2 and TRBJ2-7, with TRBD2 matching 9 bases. The CDR3 has 14 residues. V gave up 7 bases and J gave up 6 bases; unmatched junction bases: 10. Germline assignment: CDR1 SNHLY and CDR2 FYNNEI.

The rearrangement links TRBV7-3 to TRBJ2-1; D tentatively fits TRBD1 or TRBD2 (5 bases each). Trimming took off 2 bases at V and 0 bases at J, with 8 bases between the two ends. This CDR3 is built from 15 residues. The germline V gene encodes CDR1 SGHTA and CDR2 FQGTGA. The CDR3 region is CASSLEGISYNEQFF. In nucleotides, the CDR3 is TGTGCCAGCAGCTTAGAGGGGATCTCCTACAATGAGCAGTTCTTC.

This chain joins TRBV19 and TRBJ1-6; D remains unclear. With 3 bases removed from V and 8 bases from J, the gap between germline ends came to 11 bases. Germline lookup yields CDR1 LNHDA and CDR2 SQIVND (reference sequence). The length of the CDR3 is 14 residues. The CDR3 DNA reads TGTGCCAGTAGTATTGGGTTTTCGGATTCACCCCTCCACTTT. Its translation: CASSIGFSDSPLHF.

As for this clone: Additional DNA sequences in this sample encode the identical CDR3. CDR3 sequence: CASSRQETQYF. As DNA, the CDR3 is TGTGCCAGCTCACGCCAAGAGACCCAGTACTTC. The chain links TRBV18 to TRBJ2-5, with D unresolved. Per the germline V gene, CDR1 is KGHSH and CDR2 is LQKENI. The CDR3 runs 11 residues. Trimming left V 4 bases short and J 1 base short, with 1 base between.

CDR3 region: CASSPGVSGTGRSYEQYF. In DNA, the CDR3 is TGTGCCAGCTCACCAGGGGTATCGGGGACAGGACGCTCCTACGAGCAGTACTTC. This chain uses TRBV18 with TRBJ2-7, with 8 bases lining up with TRBD1. V shed 2 bases and J 0 bases; nucleotides not matched to a gene: 12. The V gene's germline CDR1 is KGHSH and CDR2 LQKENI. This CDR3 comprises 18 residues. The variable domain in full, with the rest retrieved from reference TRBV18 and TRBJ2-7, is NAGVMQNPRHLVRRRGQEARLRCSPMKGHSHVYWYRQLPEEGLKFMVYLQKENIIDESGMPKERFSAEFPKEGPSILRIQQVVRGDSAAYFCASSPGVSGTGRSYEQYFGPGTRLTVT.

The chain joins TRBV28 to TRBJ2-3; D is perhaps TRBD1 or TRBD2 (5 bases each). The CDR3 contains 15 residues. Germline V gives CDR1 MDHEN, CDR2 SYDVKM. Trimming took off 7 bases at V and 4 bases at J, with 18 bases between the two ends. Written as DNA, the CDR3 is TGTGCCAGCACCTCTCCGTATGTGGGGGCAGATACGCAGTATTTT. Residues: CASTSPYVGADTQYF.

This clone was observed once. The V call is TRBV30, the J call TRBJ1-4; 8 bases map to TRBD1. The CDR3 is 20 residues long. CDR1 GTSNPN and CDR2 SVGIG come from the germline V gene (reference sequence). The V gene end was trimmed by 0 bases and the J gene end by 0 bases; junction bases not matched to a gene: 15. For the CDR3, the DNA is TGTGCCTGGAGTGTACGGAGGACAGGGAGGGGGCTTGCAACTAATGAAAAACTGTTTTTT. Its protein is CAWSVRRTGRGLATNEKLFF.

This clone was counted a single time. The chain couples TRBV6-1 to TRBJ1-1, with D possibly TRBD1 on 5 matching bases. CDR3 size: 13 residues. Germline CDR1 is MNHNS and CDR2 is SASEGT. Deletions cut 9 bases from V and 3 bases from J, with 14 bases between. CDR3 coding DNA: TGTGCCAGTGTTGCGACGGGGGACACTGAAGCTTTCTTT. Amino acids: CASVATGDTEAFF.

The chain employs TRBV10-1 and TRBJ2-2; no firm D call. The CDR3 runs to 15 residues. Trimming cost V 0 bases and J 4 bases, with 9 bases left between them. Germline V lookup: CDR1 WNHNN, CDR2 SYGVQD (reference sequence). CDR3 sequence reads: CASSESSLGTGELFF. CDR3 DNA sequence: TGCGCCAGCAGTGAGTCGAGCTTAGGCACCGGGGAGCTGTTTTTT.

This chain connects TRBV29-1 to TRBJ2-5; D might be TRBD2 (5 bases). This CDR3 has 10 amino acids. Trimming stripped 3 bases from V and 7 bases from J, with 6 bases between. The V gene's germline CDR1 is SQVTM and CDR2 ANQGSEA. CDR3 nucleotides: TGCAGCGTTGAGGCGGGGACCCAGTACTTC. It is translated as CSVEAGTQYF.

The chain couples TRBV6-1 to TRBJ1-5, with 8 bases matching TRBD1. J was trimmed by 6 bases and V by 0 bases; bases with no gene match: 1. CDR3 size: 14 residues. Germline CDR1 and CDR2: MNHNS and SASEGT. The chain's CDR3 is CASSEAQGAQPQHF. The CDR3, as DNA: TGTGCCAGCAGTGAAGCGCAGGGGGCTCAGCCCCAGCATTTT.

This chain joins TRBV10-2 and TRBJ2-7; D gene ambiguous. The CDR3 covers 11 residues. Germline V gene lookup returns CDR1 WSHSY and CDR2 SAAADI. Trimming took off 4 bases at V and 1 base at J, with 2 bases between the two ends. The CDR3 bases are TGCGCCAGCAGTGCGTCCTACGAGCAGTACTTC. Translation: CASSASYEQYF.

The genes are TRBV7-2 and TRBJ2-1; no clear D gene. CDR1 and CDR2 (germline): SGHTA, FQGNSA. This CDR3 has 14 residues. The V gene lost 1 base and the J gene lost 6 bases, with 10 bases spanning the gap. In DNA form, the CDR3 reads TGTGCCAGCAGCTTAGTGTCCGCGAGCAATGAGCAGTTCTTC. It yields the protein CASSLVSASNEQFF. The variable domain in full, with the rest retrieved from reference TRBV7-2 and TRBJ2-1, is GAGVSQSPSNKVTEKGKDVELRCDPISGHTALYWYRQSLGQGLEFLIYFQGNSAPDKSGLPSDRFSAERTGGSVSTLTIQRTQQEDSAVYLCASSLVSASNEQFFGPGTRLTVL.

The chain is built from TRBV10-3 and TRBJ2-5; 8 bases are a match to TRBD2. V shed 6 bases, J shed 5 bases, and the junction held 5 bases outside the gene matches. Germline values: CDR1 ENHRY, CDR2 SYGVKD. This CDR3 spans 13 amino acids. CDR3 amino acids: CAIRGGGGETQYF. CDR3 DNA: TGTGCCATCAGGGGCGGCGGGGGGGAGACCCAGTACTTC.

This chain connects TRBV7-9 to TRBJ2-7; D not certain. This CDR3 has 15 residues. CDR1 and CDR2 (germline): SEHNR, FQNEAQ (reference sequence). V was trimmed by 7 bases and J by 5 bases, leaving 21 bases between them. The CDR3 loop is CASIVLGAFFNEQYF. DNA of the CDR3: TGTGCCAGCATCGTCCTAGGTGCCTTTTTCAACGAGCAGTACTTC.

As concerns this clone: Within the sample, other DNA sequences also encode this same CDR3. CDR3 sequence: CASSPPGNNEQFF. The CDR3 nucleotides are TGTGCCAGCTCACCACCGGGGAACAATGAGCAGTTCTTC. The chain is built from TRBV18 and TRBJ2-1; D unclear. Germline V gene lookup returns CDR1 KGHSH and CDR2 LQKENI. The CDR3 has 13 residues. V was trimmed by 0 bases and J by 5 bases, leaving 5 bases between them.

Turning to this clone: The same CDR3 is also encoded by other DNA sequences in this sample. The chain is built from TRBV5-1 and TRBJ2-7; 7 bases fit TRBD1. Germline V gene data show CDR1 as SGHRS and CDR2 as YFSETQ. The V gene end was trimmed by 4 bases and the J gene end by 0 bases; junction bases not matched to a gene: 4. The CDR3 is 14 amino acids. The CDR3, as DNA: TGCGCCAGCAGCCTACAGGGGAGCTCCTACGAGCAGTACTTC. Amino acid sequence: CASSLQGSSYEQYF.

V gene TRBV11-2 combines with J gene TRBJ2-3; D ambiguous. V was trimmed by 4 bases and J by 2 bases, leaving 10 bases between them. Germline CDR1 is SGHAT and CDR2 is FQNNGV. The CDR3 extends over 14 amino acids. DNA of the CDR3: TGTGCCAGCAGCTCCTTCGAGGTCACAGATACGCAGTATTTT. Translating it yields CASSSFEVTDTQYF.

The V and J genes are TRBV5-1 and TRBJ1-6; D not certain. In germline, CDR1 is SGHRS, CDR2 YFSETQ. Trimming cost V 1 base and J 8 bases, with 13 bases left between them. The CDR3 sequence is 15 residues long. Here the CDR3 DNA reads TGCGCCAGCAGCTTGTCCTTGTGGAAGGATTCACCCCTCCACTTT. Amino acids: CASSLSLWKDSPLHF.

Notes on this clone: Other DNA sequences of this sample code for an identical CDR3. This chain joins TRBV4-1 and TRBJ1-3; the D is unclear. From germline, CDR1 is MGHRA and CDR2 YSYEKL. CDR3 length equals 15 residues. Between the trimmed V and J ends, which lost 3 bases and 1 base, there was a span of 10 bases. The DNA of the CDR3 is TGCGCCAGCAGCCAGGGATCGGTATCTGGAAACACCATATATTTT. Its translation: CASSQGSVSGNTIYF.

Of note for this clone: Additional DNA sequences in this sample encode the identical CDR3. The chain uses TRBV5-4 and TRBJ2-3; no firm D call. The CDR3 runs to 14 residues. V dropped 0 bases and J dropped 2 bases, with 7 bases sitting between them. CDR1 SGHNT and CDR2 YYREEE come from the germline V gene (reference sequence). The CDR3 region is CASSLDRATDTQYF. The CDR3 DNA reads TGTGCCAGCAGCTTGGATAGGGCCACAGATACGCAGTATTTT. Full variable domain (remainder filled in from reference TRBV5-4 and TRBJ2-3): ETGVTQSPTHLIKTRGQQVTLRCSSQSGHNTVSWYQQALGQGPQFIFQYYREEENGRGNFPPRFSGLQFPNYSSELNVNALELDDSALYLCASSLDRATDTQYFGPGTRLTVL.

Of note for this clone: This CDR3 is also generated by other DNA sequences in the sample. This sequence joins TRBV6-5 and TRBJ1-1; no firm D call. The CDR3 length is 13 residues. Trimming removed 5 bases at V and 5 bases at J, with 12 bases between. Germline lookup yields CDR1 MNHEY and CDR2 SVGAGI. This CDR3 is CASSTGVRTEAFF. The DNA of the CDR3 is TGTGCCAGCAGTACCGGGGTCCGGACTGAAGCTTTCTTT.

As DNA, the CDR3 is TGTGCCAGCAGCTTAGATGGGGGGGCAACGGGCGCTGAAGCTTTCTTT. This gives the protein CASSLDGGATGAEAFF. This chain connects TRBV11-2 to TRBJ1-1; perhaps TRBD1 as D (6 bases). From germline, CDR1 is SGHAT and CDR2 FQNNGV. This CDR3 has 16 amino acids. Trimming pared 0 bases from V and 6 bases from J, leaving 17 bases between. Complete variable domain (other parts from reference TRBV11-2 and TRBJ1-1): EAGVAQSPRYKIIEKRQSVAFWCNPISGHATLYWYQQILGQGPKLLIQFQNNGVVDDSQLPKDRFSAERLKGVDSTLKIQPAKLEDSAVYLCASSLDGGATGAEAFFGQGTRLTVV.

This chain links TRBV6-1 with TRBJ1-1; 10 nucleotides agree with TRBD1. With 4 bases clipped from V and 4 bases from J, the junction kept 3 bases outside the gene matches. The CDR3 loop spans 14 amino acids. Per the germline V gene, CDR1 is MNHNS and CDR2 is SASEGT. Here the CDR3 reads CASSGQGAGTEAFF. DNA for the CDR3: TGTGCCAGCAGTGGACAGGGGGCTGGCACTGAAGCTTTCTTT.

This clone was seen just once. This rearrangement joins TRBV28 to TRBJ1-1; D may be TRBD1 (5 bases). With 7 bases removed from V and 8 bases from J, the gap between germline ends came to 17 bases. There are 13 residues in the CDR3. Germline V CDR1 and CDR2: MDHEN, SYDVKM. DNA for the CDR3: TGTGCCAGCACCTATCGGGGGAAGAGGGAAGCTTTCTTT. Protein: CASTYRGKREAFF.

The J gene is TRBJ2-7, the V gene TRBV12-5; no reliable D call. CDR1 is LGHNT and CDR2 is FRNRAP in the germline V gene. The CDR3 is made up of 14 amino acids. V dropped 0 bases and J dropped 4 bases, with 10 bases sitting between them. The CDR3 bases are TGTGCTAGTGGTTTGGTCGGCAGGTTATACGAGCAGTACTTC. Its translation: CASGLVGRLYEQYF. The complete variable domain, with remaining parts taken from reference TRBV12-5 and TRBJ2-7, reads DARVTQTPRHKVTEMGQEVTMRCQPILGHNTVFWYRQTMMQGLELLAYFRNRAPLDDSGMPKDRFSAEMPDATLATLKIQPSEPRDSAVYFCASGLVGRLYEQYFGPGTRLTVT.